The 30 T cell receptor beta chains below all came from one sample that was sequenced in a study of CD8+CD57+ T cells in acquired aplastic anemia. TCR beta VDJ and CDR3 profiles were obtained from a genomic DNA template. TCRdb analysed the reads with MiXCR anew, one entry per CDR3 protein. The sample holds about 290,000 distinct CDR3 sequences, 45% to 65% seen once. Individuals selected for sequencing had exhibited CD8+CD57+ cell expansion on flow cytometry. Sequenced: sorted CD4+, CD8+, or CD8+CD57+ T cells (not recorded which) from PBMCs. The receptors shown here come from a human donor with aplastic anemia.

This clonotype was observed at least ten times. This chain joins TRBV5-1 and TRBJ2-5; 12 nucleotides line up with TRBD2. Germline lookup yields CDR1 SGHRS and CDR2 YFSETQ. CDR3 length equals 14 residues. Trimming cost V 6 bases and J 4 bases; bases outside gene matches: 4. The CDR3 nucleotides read TGCGCCAGCACCTCGACTAGCGGGGGAGAGACCCAGTACTTC. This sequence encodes CASTSTSGGETQYF.

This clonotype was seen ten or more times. The CDR3 sequence is CASSPWLGRIEKGAFF. CDR3 in DNA: TGTGCCAGCAGCCCTTGGCTCGGTAGAATTGAAAAAGGAGCTTTCTTT. This chain connects TRBV12-3 or TRBV12-4 to TRBJ1-1; D unclear. This CDR3 is 16 amino acids long. Trimming cost V 6 bases and J 10 bases, with 27 bases left between them.

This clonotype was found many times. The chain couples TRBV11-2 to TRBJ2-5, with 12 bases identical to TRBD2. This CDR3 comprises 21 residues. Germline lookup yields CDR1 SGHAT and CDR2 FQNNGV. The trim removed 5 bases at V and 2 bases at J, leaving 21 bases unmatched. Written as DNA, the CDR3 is TGTGCCAGCAGCCACGATTTAGGACTAGCGGGATTTCTGGCCCGTCAAGAGACCCAGTACTTC. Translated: CASSHDLGLAGFLARQETQYF.

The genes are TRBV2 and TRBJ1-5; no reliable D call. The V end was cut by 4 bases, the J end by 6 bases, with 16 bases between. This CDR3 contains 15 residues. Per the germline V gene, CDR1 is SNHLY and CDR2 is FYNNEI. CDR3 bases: TGTGCCAGCAGTGCTCTACAGTGGGCCAGTCAGCCCCAGCATTTT. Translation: CASSALQWASQPQHF.

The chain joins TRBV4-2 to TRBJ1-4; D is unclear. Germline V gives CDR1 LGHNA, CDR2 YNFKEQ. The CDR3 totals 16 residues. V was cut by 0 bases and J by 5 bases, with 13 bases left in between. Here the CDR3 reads CASSQDGEGLNEKLFF. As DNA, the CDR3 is TGTGCCAGCAGCCAAGATGGGGAGGGATTAAATGAAAAACTGTTTTTT.

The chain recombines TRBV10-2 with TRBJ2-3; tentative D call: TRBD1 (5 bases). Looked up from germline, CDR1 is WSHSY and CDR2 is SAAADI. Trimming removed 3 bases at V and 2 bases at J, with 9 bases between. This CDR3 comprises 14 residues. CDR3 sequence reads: CASSDQGSTDTQYF. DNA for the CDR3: TGCGCCAGCAGTGATCAGGGTTCCACAGATACGCAGTATTTT.

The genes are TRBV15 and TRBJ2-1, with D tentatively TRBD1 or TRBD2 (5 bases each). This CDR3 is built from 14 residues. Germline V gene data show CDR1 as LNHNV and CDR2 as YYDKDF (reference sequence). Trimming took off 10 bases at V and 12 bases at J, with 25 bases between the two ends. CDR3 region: CAIGAYRTNERQFF. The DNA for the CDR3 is TGTGCCATCGGGGCATATAGAACCAATGAAAGGCAGTTCTTC.

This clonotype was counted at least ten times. CDR3 DNA sequence: TGTGCCATCAGTGCGGCAGCTAACTATGGCTACACCTTC. It is translated as CAISAAANYGYTF. This rearrangement joins TRBV10-3 to TRBJ1-2; D call uncertain. Trimming removed 4 bases from V and 0 bases from J, with 6 bases in between. Germline lookup yields CDR1 ENHRY and CDR2 SYGVKD. CDR3 size: 13 residues.

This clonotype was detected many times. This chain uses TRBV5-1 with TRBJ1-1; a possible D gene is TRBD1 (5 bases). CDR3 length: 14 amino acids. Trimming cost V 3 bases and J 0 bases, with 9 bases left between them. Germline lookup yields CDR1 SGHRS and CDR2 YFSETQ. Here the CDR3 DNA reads TGCGCCAGCAGCTCGGGACCGATGAACACTGAAGCTTTCTTT. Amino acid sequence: CASSSGPMNTEAFF.

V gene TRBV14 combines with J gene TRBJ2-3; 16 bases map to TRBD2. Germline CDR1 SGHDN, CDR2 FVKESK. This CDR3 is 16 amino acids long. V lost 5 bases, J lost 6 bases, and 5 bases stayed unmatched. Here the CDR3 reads CASSSGTSGRGDTQYF. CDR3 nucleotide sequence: TGTGCCAGCAGCTCTGGGACTAGCGGGAGGGGGGATACGCAGTATTTT.

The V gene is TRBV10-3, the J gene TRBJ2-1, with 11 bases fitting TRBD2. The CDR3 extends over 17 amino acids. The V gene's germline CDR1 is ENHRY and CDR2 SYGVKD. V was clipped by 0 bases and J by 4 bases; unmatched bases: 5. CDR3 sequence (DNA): TGTGCCATCAGTGAGTCGTTGGGACTAGCGGTATACAATGAGCAGTTCTTC. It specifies CAISESLGLAVYNEQFF.

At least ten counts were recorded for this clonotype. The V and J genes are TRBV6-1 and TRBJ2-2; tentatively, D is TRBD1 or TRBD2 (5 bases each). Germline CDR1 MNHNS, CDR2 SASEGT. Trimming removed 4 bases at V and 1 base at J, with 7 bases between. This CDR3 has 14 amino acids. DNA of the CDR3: TGTGCCAGCAGTGGGGGGATGAACACCGGGGAGCTGTTTTTT. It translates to CASSGGMNTGELFF.

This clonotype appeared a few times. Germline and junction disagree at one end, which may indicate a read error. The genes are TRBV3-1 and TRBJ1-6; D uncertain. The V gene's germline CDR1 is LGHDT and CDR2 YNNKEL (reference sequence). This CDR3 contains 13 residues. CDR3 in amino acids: CASSQTVDSPPHF. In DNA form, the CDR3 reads TGTGCCAGCAGCCAAACGGTTGACTCACCCCCCCACTTC. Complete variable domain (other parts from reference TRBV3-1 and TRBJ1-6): DTAVSQTPKYLVTQMGNDKSIKCEQNLGHDTMYWYKQDSKKFLKIMFSYNNKELIINETVPNRFSPKSPDKAHLNLHINSLELGDSAVYFCASSQTVDSPPHFGNGTRLTVT.

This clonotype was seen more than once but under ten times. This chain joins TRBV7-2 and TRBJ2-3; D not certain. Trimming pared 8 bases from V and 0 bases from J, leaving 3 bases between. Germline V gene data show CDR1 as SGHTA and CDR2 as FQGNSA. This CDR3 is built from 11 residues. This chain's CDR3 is CASGSTDTQYF. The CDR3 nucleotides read TGTGCCAGCGGGAGCACAGATACGCAGTATTTT.

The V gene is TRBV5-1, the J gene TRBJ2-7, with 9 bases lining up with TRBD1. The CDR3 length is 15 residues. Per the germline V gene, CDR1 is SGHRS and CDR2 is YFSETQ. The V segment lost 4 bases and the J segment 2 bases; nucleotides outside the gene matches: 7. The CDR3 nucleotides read TGCGCCAGCAGCCTTGGGACAGGGTGGGCCTACGAGCAGTACTTC. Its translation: CASSLGTGWAYEQYF.

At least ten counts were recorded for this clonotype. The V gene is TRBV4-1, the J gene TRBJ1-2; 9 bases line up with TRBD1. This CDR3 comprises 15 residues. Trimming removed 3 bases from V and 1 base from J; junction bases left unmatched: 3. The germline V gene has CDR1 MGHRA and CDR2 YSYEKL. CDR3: CASSQEGQGNYGYTF. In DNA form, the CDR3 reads TGCGCCAGCAGCCAGGAGGGACAGGGTAACTATGGCTACACCTTC.

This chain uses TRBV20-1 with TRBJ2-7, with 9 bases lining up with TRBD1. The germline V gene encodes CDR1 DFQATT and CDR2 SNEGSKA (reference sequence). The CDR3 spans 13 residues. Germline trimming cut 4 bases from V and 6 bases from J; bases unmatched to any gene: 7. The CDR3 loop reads CSANRDRVAEQYF. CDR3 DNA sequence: TGCAGTGCTAACCGGGACAGGGTGGCCGAGCAGTACTTC.

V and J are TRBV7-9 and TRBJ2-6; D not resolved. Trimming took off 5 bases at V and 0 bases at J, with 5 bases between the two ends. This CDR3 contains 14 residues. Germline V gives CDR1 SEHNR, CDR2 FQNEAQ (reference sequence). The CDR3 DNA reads TGTGCCAGCAGCCCCCCCTCTGGGGCCAACGTCCTGACTTTC. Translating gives CASSPPSGANVLTF.

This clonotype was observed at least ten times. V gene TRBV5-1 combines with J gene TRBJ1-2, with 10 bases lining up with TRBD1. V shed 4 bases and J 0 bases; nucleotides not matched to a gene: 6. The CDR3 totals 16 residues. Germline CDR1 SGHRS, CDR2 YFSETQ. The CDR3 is CASSPDRGGANYGYTF. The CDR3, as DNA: TGCGCCAGCAGCCCGGACAGGGGGGGAGCTAACTATGGCTACACCTTC.

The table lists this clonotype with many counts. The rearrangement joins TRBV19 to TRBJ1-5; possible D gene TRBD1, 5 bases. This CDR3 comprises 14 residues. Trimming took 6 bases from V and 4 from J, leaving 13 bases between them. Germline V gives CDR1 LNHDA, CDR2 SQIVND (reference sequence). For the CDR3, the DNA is TGTGCCAGTAGATTTCCAGGGTTTAATCAGCCCCAGCATTTT. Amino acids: CASRFPGFNQPQHF.

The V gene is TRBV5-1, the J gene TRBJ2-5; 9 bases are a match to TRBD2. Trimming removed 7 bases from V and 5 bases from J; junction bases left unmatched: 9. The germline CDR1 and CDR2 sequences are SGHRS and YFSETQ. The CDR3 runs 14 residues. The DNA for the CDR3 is TGCGCCAGCGAAGTGGGGACTAGCATGGAGACCCAGTACTTC. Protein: CASEVGTSMETQYF.

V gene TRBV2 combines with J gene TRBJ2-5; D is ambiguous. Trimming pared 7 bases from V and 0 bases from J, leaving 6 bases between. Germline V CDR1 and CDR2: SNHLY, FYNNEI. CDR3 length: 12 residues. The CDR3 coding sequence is TGTGCCAGCATGGGCGACCAAGAGACCCAGTACTTC. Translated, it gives CASMGDQETQYF. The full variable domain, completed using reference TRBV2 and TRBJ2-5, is EPEVTQTPSHQVTQMGQEVILRCVPISNHLYFYWYRQILGQKVEFLVSFYNNEISEKSEIFDDQFSVERPDGSNFTLKIRSTKLEDSAMYFCASMGDQETQYFGPGTRLLVL.

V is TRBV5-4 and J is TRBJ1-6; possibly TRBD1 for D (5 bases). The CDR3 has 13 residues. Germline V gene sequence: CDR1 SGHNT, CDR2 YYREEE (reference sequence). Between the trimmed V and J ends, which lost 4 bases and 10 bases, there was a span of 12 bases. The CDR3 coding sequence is TGTGCCAGCAGCAGGGGTCTCGAGTCACCCCTCCACTTT. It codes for CASSRGLESPLHF.

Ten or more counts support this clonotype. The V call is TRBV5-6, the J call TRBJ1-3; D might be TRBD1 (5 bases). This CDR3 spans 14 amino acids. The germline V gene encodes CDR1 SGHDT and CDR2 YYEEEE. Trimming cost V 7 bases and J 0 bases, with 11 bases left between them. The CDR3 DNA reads TGTGCCAGCGCTAAACAGGACTCTGGAAACACCATATATTTT. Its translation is CASAKQDSGNTIYF. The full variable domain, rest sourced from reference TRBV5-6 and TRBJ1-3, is DAGVTQSPTHLIKTRGQQVTLRCSPKSGHDTVSWYQQALGQGPQFIFQYYEEEERQRGNFPDRFSGHQFPNYSSELNVNALLLGDSALYLCASAKQDSGNTIYFGEGSWLTVV.

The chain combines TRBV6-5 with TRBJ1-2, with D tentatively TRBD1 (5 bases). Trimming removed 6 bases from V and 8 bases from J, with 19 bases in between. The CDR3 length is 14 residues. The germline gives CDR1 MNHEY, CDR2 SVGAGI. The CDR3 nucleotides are TGTGCCAGCAGCCCGTCATGGGGCGCATCCGGCTACACCTTC. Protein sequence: CASSPSWGASGYTF.

The CDR3 DNA follows: TGCGCCAGCAGAATGGGGACTGGGGCCAACGTCCTGACTTTC. The encoded protein is CASRMGTGANVLTF. The chain is built from TRBV5-1 and TRBJ2-6; D ambiguous. The V end lost 5 bases, the J end lost 2 bases, and 8 bases lay between the germline ends. Germline V gene data show CDR1 as SGHRS and CDR2 as YFSETQ. There are 14 residues in the CDR3.

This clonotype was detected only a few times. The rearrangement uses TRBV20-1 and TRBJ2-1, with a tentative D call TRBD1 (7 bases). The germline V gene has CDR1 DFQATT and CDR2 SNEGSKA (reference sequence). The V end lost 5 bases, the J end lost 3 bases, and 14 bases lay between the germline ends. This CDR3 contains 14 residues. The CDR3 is CSALGQGGYNEQFF. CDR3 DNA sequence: TGCAGTGCTCTAGGGCAGGGGGGCTACAATGAGCAGTTCTTC.

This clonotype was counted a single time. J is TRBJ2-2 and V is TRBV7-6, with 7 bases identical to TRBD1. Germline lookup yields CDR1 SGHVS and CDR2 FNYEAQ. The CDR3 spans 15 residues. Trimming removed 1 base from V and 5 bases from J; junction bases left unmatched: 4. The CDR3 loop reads CASSLEGAGTGELFF. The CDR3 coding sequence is TGTGCCAGCAGCTTAGAGGGGGCCGGTACCGGGGAGCTGTTTTTT.

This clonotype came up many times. The CDR3 region has the DNA TGTGCCAGCAGTCCCCCCGGGCCCATCGAGAATGAGCAGTTCTTC. Translating gives CASSPPGPIENEQFF. The J gene is TRBJ2-1, the V gene TRBV12-3 or TRBV12-4; D uncertain. The germline V and J ends were trimmed by 5 bases and 7 bases, with 18 bases remaining between them. CDR3 length: 15 residues.

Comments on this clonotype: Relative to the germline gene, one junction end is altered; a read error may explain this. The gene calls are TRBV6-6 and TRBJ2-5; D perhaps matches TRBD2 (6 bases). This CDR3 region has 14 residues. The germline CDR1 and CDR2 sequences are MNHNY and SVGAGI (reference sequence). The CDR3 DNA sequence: TGTGCCAGCAGACCACATGACGGGGGTAAGACCCAGTACTTT. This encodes CASRPHDGGKTQYF.